Following are 13 T cell receptor beta chains from one sample sequenced in a study of identical twins. TCRdb used MiXCR to reprocess the 5' RACE reads, holding one entry per CDR3 protein. The sample yields 400,000 to 550,000 distinct CDR3 sequences, approximately 22% seen once. This sample also belongs to another study, concerning T cells expressing NK-cell markers.

Sample: CD4+ T cells sorted from blood. Every receptor here comes from a woman aged 18-29 years in good health.

This clonotype was counted only a few times. This rearrangement joins TRBV20-1 to TRBJ2-1; TRBD2 matches 8 bases. The CDR3 has 16 residues. V dropped 3 bases and J dropped 3; count of bases not matched to a gene: 10. Germline assignment: CDR1 DFQATT and CDR2 SNEGSKA (reference sequence). The CDR3 spells CSASPPGLVSYNEQFF. The CDR3 DNA is TGCAGTGCTAGCCCCCCGGGACTAGTAAGCTACAATGAGCAGTTCTTC.

This clonotype was detected a few times. The gene calls are TRBV10-3 and TRBJ2-1, with 9 bases matching TRBD1. J was trimmed by 15 bases and V by 4 bases; bases with no gene match: 7. Germline V gives CDR1 ENHRY, CDR2 SYGVKD. The CDR3 extends over 12 amino acids. The CDR3 spells CAISGTGEVTFF. The DNA for the CDR3 is TGTGCCATCAGTGGGACAGGGGAGGTGACGTTCTTC.

The V gene is TRBV20-1, the J gene TRBJ1-5, with TRBD1 as a possible D gene (6 bases). The CDR3 extends over 14 amino acids. CDR1 DFQATT and CDR2 SNEGSKA come from the germline V gene (reference sequence). Between the trimmed V and J ends, which lost 1 base and 2 bases, there was a span of 9 bases. The CDR3 here is CSARVSGGNQPQHF. In DNA, the CDR3 is TGCAGTGCTAGAGTTTCAGGGGGCAATCAGCCCCAGCATTTT.

This clonotype was seen only a few times. The gene calls are TRBV12-3 or TRBV12-4 and TRBJ1-5; 8 bases align to TRBD1. V lost 5 bases and J lost 2; bases outside the gene matches: 5. There are 15 residues in the CDR3. CDR3 sequence: CASSPRTGRNQPQHF. In DNA, the CDR3 is TGTGCCAGCAGTCCACGGACAGGGCGCAATCAGCCCCAGCATTTT.

V and J are TRBV20-1 and TRBJ2-1; D not resolved. The V gene lost 3 bases and the J gene lost 8 bases, with 14 bases spanning the gap. The CDR3 length is 13 residues. CDR1 is DFQATT, CDR2 SNEGSKA, per germline (reference sequence). The CDR3 DNA sequence: TGCAGTGCTAGCAAATGGGGTTACCATGAGCAGTTCTTC. Translation: CSASKWGYHEQFF.

This clonotype was detected only a few times. The rearrangement uses TRBV18 and TRBJ1-1; 7 bases map to TRBD1. The CDR3 is made up of 15 amino acids. V was clipped by 6 bases and J by 6 bases; unmatched bases: 13. Germline loops: CDR1 KGHSH, CDR2 LQKENI. Here the CDR3 DNA reads TGTGCCAGCTCGCAACGACAGGGAGCGGTTGCTGAAGCTTTCTTT. Translation: CASSQRQGAVAEAFF.

This clonotype was seen a few times. The V call is TRBV6-1, the J call TRBJ2-3; 8 nucleotides match TRBD2. From germline, CDR1 is MNHNS and CDR2 SASEGT. The CDR3 totals 15 residues. The trim removed 8 bases at V and 4 bases at J, leaving 11 bases unmatched. The CDR3 loop is CASQRGSGTADTQYF. CDR3 in DNA: TGTGCCAGCCAGCGTGGTAGCGGGACGGCAGATACGCAGTATTTT.

This clonotype turned up a few times. The gene calls are TRBV15 and TRBJ1-1; D not certain. The DNA end favors TRBJ1-6, so the J call may be wrong. CDR1 is LNHNV and CDR2 is YYDKDF in the germline V gene (reference sequence). The CDR3 has 13 amino acids. CDR3 protein: CATSRDKVNPLHF. The CDR3 region has the DNA TGTGCCACCAGCAGAGATAAGGTTAACCCGCTCCACTTT.

The rearrangement links TRBV4-2 to TRBJ1-6; D call uncertain. Germline V gene data show CDR1 as LGHNA and CDR2 as YNFKEQ. Trimming took off 4 bases at V and 8 bases at J, with 12 bases between the two ends. The CDR3 sequence is 14 residues long. The CDR3 loop is CASSRSTGDSPLHF. In DNA form, the CDR3 reads TGTGCCAGCAGCCGTAGCACGGGCGATTCACCCCTCCACTTT.

This rearrangement joins TRBV20-1 to TRBJ2-5; the D call may be TRBD1 or TRBD2 (5 bases each). CDR3 length equals 17 residues. Between the trimmed V and J ends, which lost 6 bases and 0 bases, there was a span of 23 bases. CDR1 is DFQATT, CDR2 SNEGSKA, per germline (reference sequence). The CDR3 sequence: CSANSREGRRYQETQYF. The CDR3 nucleotides are TGCAGTGCAAATTCCCGAGAGGGACGGAGGTACCAAGAGACCCAGTACTTC.

This clonotype was seen more than once but under ten times. The chain uses TRBV12-3 or TRBV12-4 and TRBJ1-4; weak D call: TRBD1 (5 bases). Between the trimmed V and J ends, which lost 6 bases and 4 bases, there was a span of 9 bases. CDR3 length equals 13 residues. CDR3 DNA sequence: TGTGCCAGCAGCAGGGTCGATAATGAAAAACTGTTTTTT. Its translation is CASSRVDNEKLFF.

This clonotype was found a few times. V gene TRBV20-1 combines with J gene TRBJ2-5; no clear D gene. Per germline, CDR1 DFQATT and CDR2 SNEGSKA (reference sequence). CDR3 length equals 14 residues. Between the trimmed V and J ends, which lost 0 bases and 2 bases, there was a span of 10 bases. CDR3 loop: CSARDRSSQETQYF. The CDR3 DNA reads TGCAGTGCTAGAGATAGGTCTTCTCAAGAGACCCAGTACTTC.

There are a few counts of this clonotype. The V call is TRBV4-2, the J call TRBJ2-4, with TRBD2 as a possible D gene (6 bases). The CDR3 runs 16 residues. Germline loops: CDR1 LGHNA, CDR2 YNFKEQ. Trimming took 3 bases from V and 2 from J, leaving 14 bases between them. The CDR3 loop reads CASSHLGGRTKNIQYF. In DNA form, the CDR3 reads TGTGCCAGCAGCCACCTGGGGGGACGGACCAAAAACATTCAGTACTTC.